This T cell receptor (beta chain) appears in the sequencing data of a study of identical twins' blood T cells. About the research overall: Roughly 6 alpha and about six beta libraries together yielded tens of millions of reads.

This clonotype was counted between two and nine times. The antigen remains undetermined. Points from the study as a whole: Even for out-of-frame TCRbeta, twins reportedly shared V gene usage much more than unrelated donors. Environmental influences on twin similarity could not be excluded.

TCR cDNA libraries came from RNA via a modified published protocol. TCRdb re-derived calls from the 5' RACE reads in MiXCR, one entry per CDR3 protein. The table lists a few hundred thousand distinct CDR3 sequences, approximately 30% of them singletons, with more than 5.5% in the top ten. CDR1 and CDR2 (germline): DFQATT, SNEGSKA (reference sequence). The CDR3 has 15 residues. V lost 6 bases and J lost 3, with 20 bases in between. The chain carries TRBV20-1 and TRBJ1-1, with D unresolved. The sequence derives from a woman aged 18-55 years in good health. The specimen was PBMCs. The CDR3 sequence: CSAKRAVGWDTEAFF. CDR3 nucleotides: TGCAGTGCAAAGAGAGCGGTAGGCTGGGACACTGAAGCTTTCTTT.